This is a list of T cell receptor beta chains from one sample in a study of blood T cells in healthy people across ages. MiXCR was run by TCRdb on the 5' RACE reads, yielding one entry per CDR3 protein. The sample lists 1.5 million to 2 million distinct CDR3 sequences; 34% were seen once. What was sequenced was blood. These TCRs come from a woman aged 25 to 39 in good health. CDR3s include the opening cysteine and the closing phenylalanine or tryptophan. D genes are given only for firm matches. Part of the rows lack a size; the others show once, few, many or a class for expanded clones.

clone size,V gene,D gene,J gene,CDR3 DNA,CDR3 protein
many,TRBV5-1,TRBD2,TRBJ2-1,TGTGCCAGCAGTTTGGGCGGGGGACCATACAATGAGCAGTTCTTC,CASSLGGGPYNEQFF
-,TRBV28,TRBD1,TRBJ2-2,TGTGCCAGCAGTTTCGTAGGACAGGGGGTTCCCGGGGAGCTGTTTTTT,CASSFVGQGVPGELFF
few,TRBV13,-,TRBJ2-4,TGTGCCAGCAGCTTAGGGGAGCTCGGAAACATTCAGTACTTC,CASSLGELGNIQYF
-,TRBV9,-,TRBJ2-1,TGTGCCAGCAGCGTAGCTCCGGGAGATGAGCAGTTCTTC,CASSVAPGDEQFF
few,TRBV7-9,TRBD1,TRBJ2-2,TGTGCCAGCAGCTTGACAGGGGGCATTAACGGGGAGCTGTTTTTT,CASSLTGGINGELFF
few,TRBV20-1,-,TRBJ2-7,TGCAGTGCGGACCTCGGACTTCCCTACGAGCAGTACTTC,CSADLGLPYEQYF
-,TRBV2,-,TRBJ2-6,TGTGCCAGCAGCGGGGGCGCCTCTGGGGCCAACGCCCTGACTTTC,CASSGGASGANALTF
many,TRBV7-3,-,TRBJ2-7,TGTGCCAGCAGCTTAGGGGCGGGGCCTACCTACGAGCAGTACTTC,CASSLGAGPTYEQYF
-,TRBV5-1,TRBD1,TRBJ2-1,TGCGCCAGCAGCCTCTGGGACAGTACTCTCGATGAGCAGTTCTTC,CASSLWDSTLDEQFF
-,TRBV5-1,TRBD1,TRBJ2-1,TGCGCCAGCACAAGGGACAGGGTCGGTGAGCGGTTCTTC,CASTRDRVGERFF
-,TRBV12-3/TRBV12-4,-,TRBJ1-5,TGTGCCAGCAGTTTTAAGGGTGGGCAGCCCCAGCATTTT,CASSFKGGQPQHF
few,TRBV3-1,TRBD1,TRBJ1-2,TGTGCCAGCAGCCAAGTCGGGACAGGTGAAGCCTATGGCTACACCTTC,CASSQVGTGEAYGYTF
-,TRBV11-2,TRBD2,TRBJ2-5,TGTGCCAGCAGCACCCAGACTAGCGGGAGGGAGACCCAGTACTTC,CASSTQTSGRETQYF
-,TRBV24-1,TRBD1,TRBJ2-1,TGTGCCACCAGTGAGTCCGGGACAGGGCCCAATGAGCAGTTCTTC,CATSESGTGPNEQFF
-,TRBV2,-,TRBJ2-5,TGTGCCAGCGCGATAGGGTGGGAGACCCAGTACTTC,CASAIGWETQYF
-,TRBV7-9,TRBD1,TRBJ2-7,TGTGCCAGCAGCGGAGGGACAGGAGAGGTCTACGAGCAGTACTTC,CASSGGTGEVYEQYF
-,TRBV5-6,-,TRBJ1-2,TGTGCCAGCAGCTTGGCAGGGTGCGGTGGCTACACCTTC,CASSLAGCGGYTF
-,TRBV10-3,-,TRBJ2-7,TGTGCCATCAGTGAGGCACGGGGGACGCTTACTAGTGGGTACGGGCAGTACTTC,CAISEARGTLTSGYGQYF
few,TRBV6-5,TRBD1,TRBJ2-5,TGTGCCAGCAGTTGGGGGCAGGGGGCTTGGGAGACCCAGTACTTC,CASSWGQGAWETQYF
few,TRBV24-1,-,TRBJ2-2,TGTGCCACCAGTGACACCGGGGAGCTGTTTTTT,CATSDTGELFF
few,TRBV7-8,TRBD1,TRBJ2-7,TGTGCCAGCAGCTCACCGGGACAGCCGGGCTACGAGCAGTACTTC,CASSSPGQPGYEQYF
few,TRBV7-8,-,TRBJ2-3,TGTGCCAGCAGCCCCGGCCCCTTACGGGCGCAGTATTTT,CASSPGPLRAQYF
many,TRBV12-3/TRBV12-4,TRBD1,TRBJ2-7,TGTGCCAGCAGTTTTAGGGGAAACAACAGACAATACAGGGGCGAGCAGTACTTC,CASSFRGNNRQYRGEQYF
-,TRBV5-8,TRBD1,TRBJ2-7,TGTGCCAGCAGCCTCCTAGTTTTCGTTGGGGACAGGGGCAACGAGCAGTACTTC,CASSLLVFVGDRGNEQYF
few,TRBV3-1,TRBD2,TRBJ2-3,TGTGCCAGCAGCCAAACGGGCGGGAGGGCTTCAGATACGCAGTATTTT,CASSQTGGRASDTQYF
few,TRBV14,TRBD1,TRBJ2-7,TGCGCCAGCAGCCTCCGACAGGGTCGCGAGCAGTACTTC,CASSLRQGREQYF
few,TRBV15,-,TRBJ2-6,TGTGCCACCGGGCAGGGACCAGGCGGGGCCAACGTCCTGACTTTC,CATGQGPGGANVLTF
-,TRBV12-3/TRBV12-4,-,TRBJ1-4,TGTGCCAGCAGTTTAGACCTCGGGACAAGAAGGGAAAAACTGTTTTTT,CASSLDLGTRREKLFF
-,TRBV20-1,-,TRBJ1-3,TGCAGTGCTATCACCGCCGGGACCATCTTGGGAAACACCATATATTTT,CSAITAGTILGNTIYF
-,TRBV6-4,TRBD1,TRBJ1-2,TGTGCCAGCAGTGACGGCTGGGACAGCTTCTATGGCTACACCTTC,CASSDGWDSFYGYTF
many,TRBV29-1,TRBD2,TRBJ2-3,TGCAGCGGGGGACTAGGCGGGGTAAGACGGACGCAGTATTTT,CSGGLGGVRRTQYF
-,TRBV12-3/TRBV12-4,-,TRBJ1-2,TGTGCCAGCAGCGGACCGGACTATGACTACACCTTC,CASSGPDYDYTF
-,TRBV3-1,TRBD1,TRBJ2-7,TGTGCCAGCAGCCAAGAGGGACAGGGGTGGGGCGAGCAGTACTTC,CASSQEGQGWGEQYF
-,TRBV20-1,TRBD1,TRBJ2-7,TGCAGTGCTAGAGCCCTCCCCGGGACAGGGGGTGGCGAGCAGTACTTC,CSARALPGTGGGEQYF
-,TRBV2,TRBD1,TRBJ2-3,TGTGCCAGCAGACAGGGGATTGGCACAGATACGCAGTATTTT,CASRQGIGTDTQYF
-,TRBV10-3,TRBD1,TRBJ2-7,TGTGCCGTCAGCACGATCCAGGGACAGGGAATGGAGCAGTACTTC,CAVSTIQGQGMEQYF
-,TRBV4-1,-,TRBJ2-3,TGCGCCAGCAGCCTGGCAGGTACAAGGCTCACAGATACGCAGTATTTT,CASSLAGTRLTDTQYF
few,TRBV5-5,TRBD1,TRBJ2-1,TGTGCCAGCAGCTTGTTTCTTGGGGGGACAGGGGTCAATGAGCAGTTCTTC,CASSLFLGGTGVNEQFF
-,TRBV25-1,-,TRBJ2-1,TGTGCCAGCAGTGCGACCGGGACCTTCAAGCAGTTCTTC,CASSATGTFKQFF
-,TRBV28,TRBD2,TRBJ2-3,TGTGCCAGCCCACCCGGGACTAGCGGGAAAGGCACAGATACGCAGTATTTT,CASPPGTSGKGTDTQYF
few,TRBV5-1,TRBD2,TRBJ2-3,TGCGCCAGCAGCTTGGTTGGGGGACTAGCGGGAGGAATGGATACGCAGTATTTT,CASSLVGGLAGGMDTQYF
few,TRBV4-1,-,TRBJ1-2,TGCGCCAGCAGCCAAGAAGGATGGTCCTATGGCTACACCTTC,CASSQEGWSYGYTF
few,TRBV6-1,-,TRBJ1-5,TGTGCCAGCAACGTATTTTTGGGAGGGCGGCAGCCCCAGCATTTT,CASNVFLGGRQPQHF
-,TRBV4-1,TRBD2,TRBJ2-1,TGCGCCAGCAGCCAAGGTATAGCTAGCGGGGGGAGATACAATGAGCAGTTCTTC,CASSQGIASGGRYNEQFF
-,TRBV2,-,TRBJ2-1,TGTGCCAGCAGTGAAGAGGGAGGACTCTCCTACAATGAGCAGTTCTTC,CASSEEGGLSYNEQFF
-,TRBV25-1,TRBD1,TRBJ1-1,TGTGCCAGCAGTGTTCTACAGGGGATAAACACTGAAGCTTTCTTT,CASSVLQGINTEAFF
-,TRBV19,-,TRBJ2-7,TGTGCCAGTAGTGGACACTACGAGCAGTACTTC,CASSGHYEQYF